Below, 2 T cell receptor beta chains from the same sample are listed, as sequenced in a study of cytomegalovirus exposure and HLA in healthy donors. The PCR employed 60 Vbeta primers together with 13 Jbeta primers. Profiled with immunoSEQ multiplex PCR; TCRdb holds only in-frame clones, not every one. The sample contains over 150,000 clones, around 79% of which appear only once. The sample consisted of PBMCs. The origin of the receptors is a young man in good health and CMV-seronegative.

The chain has TRBV15 and TRBJ1-1, with D maybe TRBD1 (6 bases). The CDR3 has 14 amino acids. CDR1 and CDR2 (germline): LNHNV, YYDKDF (reference sequence). The germline V and J ends were trimmed by 1 base and 4 bases, with 10 bases remaining between them. The CDR3 DNA is TGTGCCACCAGCAGAGTCAGGGGTGTCACTGAAGCTTTCTTT. This translates into CATSRVRGVTEAFF.

This chain links TRBV28 with TRBJ2-5; tentative D call: TRBD1 (6 bases). V lost 9 bases to trimming and J lost 8 bases, with 16 bases between them. The germline V gene encodes CDR1 MDHEN and CDR2 SYDVKM. This CDR3 contains 12 residues. The CDR3 here is CASAPDSSTQYF. The DNA of the CDR3 is TGTGCCAGTGCCCCGGACAGCTCCACCCAGTACTTC.